This T cell receptor beta chain was found in a study of blood T cells in healthy people across ages. Per-sample PBMC isolation yielded at least 6 million cells. Then a second PCR, running roughly 7 to 11 cycles, was carried out with a sample-barcoded 5' primer and a J-beta primer mix. TCRdb processed the 5' RACE reads anew with MiXCR; each CDR3 protein has one entry. The sample shows roughly 560,000 distinct CDR3 sequences, under 30% of them seen only once. The table lists this clonotype with a few counts. These data are also associated with another study on T cells of mothers and their children.

The TCR comes from a boy younger than 18 in good health. Sequencing was performed on blood.

The CDR3 DNA follows: TGCGCCAGCAGCTTGGAATCAGGGGAAGTTGAAGCTTTCTTT. Protein: CASSLESGEVEAFF. The chain recombines TRBV5-1 with TRBJ1-1; possible D gene TRBD1, 6 bases. Germline V lookup: CDR1 SGHRS, CDR2 YFSETQ. This CDR3 has 14 amino acids. V shed 0 bases and J shed 7 bases, with 13 bases lying between them.